The T cell receptor beta chain described here comes from a study of identical twins. After template switching added a universal primer site, the resulting cDNA carried unique molecular identifiers. MiXCR was run by TCRdb on the 5' RACE reads, yielding one entry per CDR3 protein. This sample carries 1.5 million to 2 million distinct CDR3 sequences, around 33% of them seen once, and the ten largest clones take about 0.3%. Study-level results: Within beta out-of-frame sequences, the excess sharing observed between twins was weaker. Fewer insertions characterized abundant cord blood beta clonotypes, whereas memory repertoires showed none.

In this sample, this clonotype turned up a few times. Antigen specificity is unknown. The junction shows a germline mismatch at one end, possibly a read error. The germline CDR1 and CDR2 sequences are SGHAT and FQNNGV. The CDR3 runs 16 residues. The material sequenced was cord blood. The V gene is TRBV11-2, the J gene TRBJ2-5; possibly TRBD1 or TRBD2 for D (6 bases each). The sequence came from a newborn girl in good health. CDR3 sequence: CASSLVRTRGRETQYF. The CDR3 DNA reads as TGTGCTAGCAGCTTAGTGCGGACACGGGGGCGAGAGACCCAGTACTTC.